This TCR beta chain is drawn from a study of blood T cell repertoires in COVID-19. Study-wide context: Sites across the United States, Italy and Spain contributed samples from acute and convalescent COVID-19.

Methods used by the authors: The authors estimated nucleated cell counts from reference gene primer amplification. Clones were read by immunoSEQ multiplex PCR, and TCRdb kept only the in-frame ones, dropping some. The V and J calls and clone size are taken from that table; D and trimming were inferred from the DNA. Of 300,000 to 450,000 clones in the sample, around 87% were seen once. The CDR3 consists of 14 residues. Germline V gene data show CDR1 as LNHDA and CDR2 as SQIVND (reference sequence). J gave up 5 bases and V 4 bases, and 4 bases lay outside the gene matches. The Seattle site enrolled patients during active infection and followed them longitudinally.

Sequencing was performed on peripheral blood. The TCR comes from an older woman with COVID-19, enrolled during active disease. The rearrangement joins TRBV19 to TRBJ2-5; TRBD1 aligns across 10 bases. CDR3 bases: TGTGCCAGTAGTAATGACAGGGGGCTGGAGACCCAGTACTTC. It yields the protein CASSNDRGLETQYF.